These 5 T cell receptor beta chains originate from one sample sequenced in a study of OX40 agonist ivuxolimab in advanced cancers. Profiling relied on immunoSEQ multiplex PCR, and the TCRdb table lists in-frame clones only, not all of them. The data contain nearly 60,000 clones, roughly 77% of them singletons. This material consisted of CD4+ or CD8+ T cells sorted from blood, taken in a trial of the OX40 agonist ivuxolimab. Receptor source: an adult with an advanced solid tumor such as melanoma, head and neck, liver or kidney cancer.

J is TRBJ1-5 and V is TRBV10-1; D unresolved. With 2 bases removed from V and 0 bases from J, the gap between germline ends came to 11 bases. CDR1 is WNHNN and CDR2 is SYGVQD in the germline V gene (reference sequence). The CDR3 is made up of 16 amino acids. In DNA, the CDR3 is TGCGCCAGCAGTGAGGTATGGCAGAGTAGCAATCAGCCCCAGCATTTT. Amino acid sequence: CASSEVWQSSNQPQHF.

The V and J genes are TRBV6-5 and TRBJ1-6, with 10 positions matching TRBD1. CDR3 length: 12 residues. CDR1 MNHEY and CDR2 SVGAGI come from the germline V gene. CDR3 nucleotides: TGTGTAACGACAGGGGGCGAATCACCCCTCCACTTT. It is translated as CVTTGGESPLHF.

This chain links TRBV2 with TRBJ1-6; D possibly corresponds to TRBD1 (6 bases). Trimming pared 2 bases from V and 4 bases from J, leaving 12 bases between. The CDR3 runs 16 residues. From germline, CDR1 is SNHLY and CDR2 FYNNEI. Written as DNA, the CDR3 is TGTGCCAGCAGTGAACGCCCCGGACAGTATAATTCACCCCTCCACTTT. Protein: CASSERPGQYNSPLHF.

This sequence joins TRBV5-1 and TRBJ1-1; the match to TRBD1 covers 7 bases. This CDR3 comprises 12 residues. The V gene end was trimmed by 2 bases and the J gene end by 10 bases; junction bases not matched to a gene: 5. Germline-derived CDR1 and CDR2 are SGHRS and YFSETQ. For the CDR3, the DNA is TGCGCCAGCAGCTTTCCTGGACAGGTAGCTTTCTTT. Translating gives CASSFPGQVAFF.

V usage is TRBV9 and J usage is TRBJ2-5, with TRBD2 matching over 10 bases. J lost 7 bases, V lost 0 bases, and 9 bases had no gene match. The CDR3 covers 16 residues. Germline assignment: CDR1 SGDLS and CDR2 YYNGEE. CDR3 in amino acids: CASSVAASGGHGTQYF. DNA for the CDR3: TGTGCCAGCAGCGTAGCTGCTAGCGGGGGTCATGGGACCCAGTACTTC.